This TCR beta chain was captured in a study of T-cell memory formation after mild COVID-19. In the study overall: TCR clustering was largely donor specific.

To note about this clonotype: The target antigen is unknown.

Study results and limitations: The appearance of some responding clones in pre-infection memory suggested that cross-reactive memory joined. CD4+ contracting clones were mainly CM and EM; CD8+ ones, EMRA.

This CDR3 has 12 amino acids. Germline loops: CDR1 SGHRS, CDR2 YFSETQ. The V and J ends lost 5 bases and 6 bases respectively, with 9 bases between them. Using constant-segment primers, 5'RACE produced TCR alpha and TCR beta cDNA libraries carrying sample barcodes and UMIs. TCRdb processed the 5' RACE reads anew with MiXCR; each CDR3 protein has one entry. The sample shows fewer than 400,000 distinct CDR3 sequences, roughly 15% of them seen only once. The rearrangement links TRBV5-1 to TRBJ2-1, with D hard to call. Sequences were obtained from PBMCs or a T cell subset sorted from them (not recorded which). The source is a man aged 18 to 29 who had mild COVID-19 (a few samples of this study predate the infection). Cell type and time point are not known. The CDR3 is CASSHYTNEQFF. As DNA, the CDR3 is TGCGCCAGCAGTCACTATACCAATGAGCAGTTCTTC.